This T cell receptor (beta chain) is drawn from a study of Ad26.COV2.S vaccination and SARS-CoV-2 variants. Germline lookup yields CDR1 LGHNA and CDR2 YSLEER. The CDR3 spans 14 residues. V gave up 9 bases and J gave up 5 bases, with 20 bases separating them. Specified treatment: about 20 received Ad26.COV2.S at low or high dose, single or two shots; five or six received placebo; per-sample allocation not given. Repertoires come from day 63 after the first vaccine or placebo injection. Measured with immunoSEQ multiplex PCR; TCRdb has only the in-frame clones, and not every one. The sample carries about 390,000 clones, 75% to 90% recorded once.

The source was peripheral blood, collected in a trial of Ad26.COV2.S vaccine versus placebo. J is TRBJ2-7 and V is TRBV4-3, with D possibly being TRBD1 (6 bases). This receptor was obtained from a person between 18 and 65 years old who received the Ad26.COV2.S COVID-19 vaccine or a placebo. The CDR3 nucleotides read TGCGCCAGTAGGCGGATGGTGGGGGCACACGAGCAGTACTTC. Protein: CASRRMVGAHEQYF.